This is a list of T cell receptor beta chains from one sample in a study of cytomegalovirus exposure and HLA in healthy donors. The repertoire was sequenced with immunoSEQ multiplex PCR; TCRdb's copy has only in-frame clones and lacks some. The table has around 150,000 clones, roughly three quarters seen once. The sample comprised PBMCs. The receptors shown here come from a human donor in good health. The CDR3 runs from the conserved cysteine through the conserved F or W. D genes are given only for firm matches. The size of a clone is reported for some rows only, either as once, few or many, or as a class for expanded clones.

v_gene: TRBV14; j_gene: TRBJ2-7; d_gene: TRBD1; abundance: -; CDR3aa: CASSPGQGAYEQYF; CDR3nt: TGTGCCAGCAGCCCGGGACAGGGGGCTTACGAGCAGTACTTC
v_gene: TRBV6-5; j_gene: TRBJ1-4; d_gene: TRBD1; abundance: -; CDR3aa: CASRGQGSRNEKLFF; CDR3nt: TGTGCCAGCAGGGGACAGGGGAGTAGGAATGAAAAACTGTTTTTT
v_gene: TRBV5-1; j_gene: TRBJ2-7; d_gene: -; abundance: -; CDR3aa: CASSPVTSIGGYEQYF; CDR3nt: TGCGCCAGCAGCCCAGTAACTAGCATAGGCGGTTACGAGCAGTACTTC
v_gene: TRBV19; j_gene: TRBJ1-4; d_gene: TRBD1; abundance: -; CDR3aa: CASSRSRGQVYEKLFF; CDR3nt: TGTGCCAGTAGTCGCAGTAGAGGACAGGTATATGAAAAACTGTTTTTT
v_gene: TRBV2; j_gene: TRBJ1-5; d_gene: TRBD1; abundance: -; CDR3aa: CASGDRGRNQPQHF; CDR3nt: TGTGCCAGCGGGGACAGGGGGCGGAATCAGCCCCAGCATTTT
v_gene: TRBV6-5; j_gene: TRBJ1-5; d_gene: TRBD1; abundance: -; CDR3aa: CATSDRGLNQPQHF; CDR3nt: TGTGCCACCTCGGACAGGGGGTTGAATCAGCCCCAGCATTTT
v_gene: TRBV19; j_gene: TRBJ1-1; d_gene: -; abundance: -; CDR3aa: CASSMAQNTEAFF; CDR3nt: TGTGCCAGTAGTATGGCACAAAACACTGAAGCTTTCTTT
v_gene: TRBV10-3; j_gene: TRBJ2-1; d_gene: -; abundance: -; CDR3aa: CAISGTGTYNEQFF; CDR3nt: TGTGCCATCAGTGGGACCGGGACTTACAATGAGCAGTTCTTC
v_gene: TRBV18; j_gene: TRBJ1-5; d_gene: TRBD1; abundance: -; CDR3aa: CASSPTGGRQPQHF; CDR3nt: TGTGCCAGCTCGCCCACAGGGGGCCGTCAGCCCCAGCATTTT
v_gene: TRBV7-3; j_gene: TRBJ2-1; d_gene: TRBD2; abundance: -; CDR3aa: CASSRFSGRALSYNEQFF; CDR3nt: TGTGCCAGCAGCCGATTTAGCGGGAGGGCCCTTTCGTACAATGAGCAGTTCTTC
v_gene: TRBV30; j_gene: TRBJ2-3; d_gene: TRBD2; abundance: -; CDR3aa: CAWTSGSGAVDTQYF; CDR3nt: TGTGCCTGGACATCGGGTAGCGGGGCCGTAGATACGCAGTATTTT
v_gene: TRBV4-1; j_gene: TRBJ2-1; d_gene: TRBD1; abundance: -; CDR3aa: CASRALGTEANNEQFF; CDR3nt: TGCGCCAGCAGGGCGCTAGGGACAGAGGCGAACAATGAGCAGTTCTTC
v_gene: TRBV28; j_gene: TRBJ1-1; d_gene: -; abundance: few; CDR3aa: CASSLSRTANTEAFF; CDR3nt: TGTGCCAGCAGTTTATCCCGGACAGCCAACACTGAAGCTTTCTTT
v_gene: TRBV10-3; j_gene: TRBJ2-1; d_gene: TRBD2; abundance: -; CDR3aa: CAISAGLAGGAPNEQFF; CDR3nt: TGTGCCATCAGTGCGGGACTAGCGGGGGGGGCCCCTAATGAGCAGTTCTTC
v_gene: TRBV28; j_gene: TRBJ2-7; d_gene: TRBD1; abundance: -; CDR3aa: CASSPTDRSSYEQYF; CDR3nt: TGTGCCAGCAGTCCGACGGACAGGAGCTCCTACGAGCAGTACTTC
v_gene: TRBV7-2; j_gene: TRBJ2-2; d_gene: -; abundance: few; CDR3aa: CASSLARTANTGELFF; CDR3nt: TGTGCCAGCAGCTTAGCTAGAACCGCGAACACCGGGGAGCTGTTTTTT
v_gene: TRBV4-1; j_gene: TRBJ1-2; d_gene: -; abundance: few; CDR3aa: CASSQEFPGPYGYTF; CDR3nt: TGCGCCAGCAGCCAAGAGTTCCCGGGTCCTTATGGCTACACCTTC
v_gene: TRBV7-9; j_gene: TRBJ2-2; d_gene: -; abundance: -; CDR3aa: CASSLGRNTGELFF; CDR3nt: TGTGCCAGCAGCTTAGGCAGGAACACCGGGGAGCTGTTTTTT
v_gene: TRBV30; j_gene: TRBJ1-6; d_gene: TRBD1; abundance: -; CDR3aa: CAVQGINSPLHF; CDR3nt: TGTGCCGTACAGGGGATAAATTCACCCCTCCACTTT
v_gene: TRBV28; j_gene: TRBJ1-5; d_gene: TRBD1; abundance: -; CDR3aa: CASRWTGAERSNQPQHF; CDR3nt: TGTGCCAGCAGATGGACAGGGGCGGAAAGGAGCAATCAGCCCCAGCATTTT
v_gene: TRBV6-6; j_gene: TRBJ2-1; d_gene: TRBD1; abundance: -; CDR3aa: CASRGQGFNNEQFF; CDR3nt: TGTGCCAGCAGGGGACAGGGGTTCAACAATGAGCAGTTCTTC
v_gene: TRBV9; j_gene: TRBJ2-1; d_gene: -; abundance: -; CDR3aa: CASSVGPGGRAINEQFF; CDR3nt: TGTGCCAGCAGCGTAGGTCCCGGGGGGCGAGCGATTAATGAGCAGTTCTTC
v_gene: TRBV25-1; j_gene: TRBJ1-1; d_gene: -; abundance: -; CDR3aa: CASTAAGLTEAFF; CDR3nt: TGTGCCAGCACGGCGGCAGGGTTGACTGAAGCTTTCTTT
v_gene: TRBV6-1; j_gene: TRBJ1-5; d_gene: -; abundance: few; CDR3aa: CASPPDSIRGPQHF; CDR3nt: TGTGCCAGCCCACCAGACTCGATTAGGGGGCCCCAGCATTTT
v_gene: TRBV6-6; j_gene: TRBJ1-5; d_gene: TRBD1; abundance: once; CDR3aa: CASSRRGLKVSGHF; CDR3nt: TGTGCCAGCAGCCGCAGGGGGCTTAAGGTTTCGGGGCATTTT
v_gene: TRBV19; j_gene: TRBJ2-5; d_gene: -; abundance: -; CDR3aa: CASSIWLSETQYF; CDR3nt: TGTGCCAGTAGTATTTGGCTTTCAGAGACCCAGTACTTC
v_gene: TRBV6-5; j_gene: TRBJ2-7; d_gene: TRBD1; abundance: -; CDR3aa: CASSFSPDRGSYEQYF; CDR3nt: TGTGCCAGCAGTTTCTCCCCGGACAGGGGGTCCTACGAGCAGTACTTC
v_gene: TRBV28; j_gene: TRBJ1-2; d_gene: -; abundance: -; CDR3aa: CASSSRGPYGYPF; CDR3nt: TGTGCCAGCAGTTCAAGGGGTCCCTATGGCTACCCCTTC
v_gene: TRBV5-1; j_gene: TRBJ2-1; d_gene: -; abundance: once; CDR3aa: CASSLGGGDYNEQFF; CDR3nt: TGCGCCAGCAGCTTGGGCGGGGGCGACTACAATGAGCAGTTCTTC
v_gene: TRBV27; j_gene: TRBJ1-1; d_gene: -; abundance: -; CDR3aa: CASSQGSGTEAFF; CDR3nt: TGTGCCAGCAGTCAGGGTAGCGGCACTGAAGCTTTCTTT
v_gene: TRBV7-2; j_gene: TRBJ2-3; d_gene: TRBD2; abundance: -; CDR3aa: CASSLVKTGTSADTQYF; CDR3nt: TGTGCCAGCAGCTTAGTCAAGACCGGGACTAGCGCAGATACGCAGTATTTT
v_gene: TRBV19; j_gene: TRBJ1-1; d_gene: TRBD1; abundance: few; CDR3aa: CASKTGGFTEAFF; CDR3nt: TGTGCCTCCAAGACAGGGGGCTTTACTGAAGCTTTCTTT
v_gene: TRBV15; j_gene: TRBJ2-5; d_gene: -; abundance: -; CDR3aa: CATSRAVGVQETQYF; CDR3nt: TGTGCCACCAGCAGAGCGGTGGGCGTCCAAGAGACCCAGTACTTC
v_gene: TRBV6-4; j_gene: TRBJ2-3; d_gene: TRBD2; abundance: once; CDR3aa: CASSSTSGIKGTDTQYF; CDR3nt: TGTGCCAGCAGCTCAACTAGCGGGATAAAGGGCACAGATACGCAGTATTTT
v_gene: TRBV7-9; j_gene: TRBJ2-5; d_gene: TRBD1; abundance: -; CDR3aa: CASRTQGQETQYF; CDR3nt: TGTGCCAGCAGGACACAGGGGCAAGAGACCCAGTACTTC
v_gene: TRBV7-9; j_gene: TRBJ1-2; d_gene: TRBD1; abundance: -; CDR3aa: CASSLVGGTATYGYTF; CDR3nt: TGTGCCAGCAGCTTAGTAGGAGGGACAGCCACCTATGGCTACACCTTC
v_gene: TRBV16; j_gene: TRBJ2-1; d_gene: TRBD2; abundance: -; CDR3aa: CASSQSLPSGVTKQFF; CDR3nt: TGTGCCAGCAGCCAATCGTTACCTAGCGGAGTCACCAAGCAGTTCTTC
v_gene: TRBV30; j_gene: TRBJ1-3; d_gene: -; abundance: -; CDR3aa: CAWSFQGGSGNTIYF; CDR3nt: TGTGCCTGGAGTTTCCAGGGTGGTTCTGGAAACACCATATATTTT
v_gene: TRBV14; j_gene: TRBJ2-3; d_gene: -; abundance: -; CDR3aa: CASSPHILDTQYF; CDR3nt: TGTGCCAGCAGCCCGCACATTCTGGATACGCAGTATTTT
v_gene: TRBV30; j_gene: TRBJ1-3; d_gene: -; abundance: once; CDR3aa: CACETGRDGNTIYF; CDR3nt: TGTGCCTGTGAAACAGGGCGAGATGGAAACACCATATATTTT
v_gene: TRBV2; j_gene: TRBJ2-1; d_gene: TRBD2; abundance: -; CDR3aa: CASSARLAENNEQFF; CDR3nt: TGTGCCAGCAGTGCCCGACTAGCGGAGAACAATGAGCAGTTCTTC
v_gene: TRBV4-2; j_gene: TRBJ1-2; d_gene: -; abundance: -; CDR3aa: CASSQEDFADYYGYTF; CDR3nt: TGTGCCAGCAGCCAAGAAGACTTCGCAGACTACTATGGCTACACCTTC
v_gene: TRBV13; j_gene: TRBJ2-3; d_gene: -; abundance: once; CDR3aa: CASSLLAQGTDTQYF; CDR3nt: TGTGCCAGCAGCCTACTAGCCCAAGGCACAGATACGCAGTATTTT
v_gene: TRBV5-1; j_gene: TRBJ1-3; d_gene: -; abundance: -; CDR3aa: CASSLVMLGGDAGNTIYF; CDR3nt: TGCGCCAGCAGCTTGGTAATGCTGGGAGGGGATGCTGGAAACACCATATATTTT
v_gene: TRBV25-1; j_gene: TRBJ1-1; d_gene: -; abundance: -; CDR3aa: CATSFSMNTEAFF; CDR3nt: TGTGCCACCAGCTTCAGTATGAACACTGAAGCTTTCTTT
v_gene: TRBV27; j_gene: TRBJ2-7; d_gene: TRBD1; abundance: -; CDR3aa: CASSPGGQGAEQYF; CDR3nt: TGTGCCAGCAGTCCAGGGGGACAGGGGGCCGAGCAGTACTTC
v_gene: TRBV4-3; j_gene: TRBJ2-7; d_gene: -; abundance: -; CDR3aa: CASSLRSGYEQYF; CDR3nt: TGCGCCAGCAGCCTTCGCAGCGGGTACGAGCAGTACTTC
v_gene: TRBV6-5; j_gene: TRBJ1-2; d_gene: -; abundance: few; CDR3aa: CASHNFQGKDGYTF; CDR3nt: TGTGCCAGCCATAACTTCCAGGGGAAAGATGGCTACACCTTC
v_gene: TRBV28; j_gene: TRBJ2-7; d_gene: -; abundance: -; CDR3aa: CASSFPVTGPYEQYF; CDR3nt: TGTGCCAGCAGTTTCCCGGTGACAGGACCCTACGAGCAGTACTTC
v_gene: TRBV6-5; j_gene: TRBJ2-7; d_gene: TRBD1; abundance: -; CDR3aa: CASTKQGNNNEQYF; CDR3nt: TGTGCCAGCACTAAACAGGGGAATAACAACGAGCAGTACTTC
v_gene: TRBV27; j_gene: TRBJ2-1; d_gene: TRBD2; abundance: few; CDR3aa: CASGLAGKNEQFF; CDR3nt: TGTGCCAGCGGACTAGCGGGAAAAAATGAGCAGTTCTTC
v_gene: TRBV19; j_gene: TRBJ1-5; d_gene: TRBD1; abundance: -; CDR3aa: CASSIALDRGDLGNQPQHF; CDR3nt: TGTGCCAGTAGTATAGCCTTGGACAGGGGGGATCTTGGCAATCAGCCCCAGCATTTT
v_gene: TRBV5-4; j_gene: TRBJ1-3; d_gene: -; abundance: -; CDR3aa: CASSSMKADSSGNTIYF; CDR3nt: TGTGCCAGCAGCTCTATGAAAGCGGACAGCTCTGGAAACACCATATATTTT
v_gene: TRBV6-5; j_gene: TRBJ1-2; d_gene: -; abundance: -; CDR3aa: CASSQTGFYGYTF; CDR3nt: TGTGCCAGCAGCCAAACAGGGTTCTATGGCTACACCTTC
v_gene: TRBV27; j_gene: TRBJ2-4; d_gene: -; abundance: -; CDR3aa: CARRQALTKNIQYF; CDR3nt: TGTGCCAGACGACAGGCTCTGACCAAAAACATTCAGTACTTC
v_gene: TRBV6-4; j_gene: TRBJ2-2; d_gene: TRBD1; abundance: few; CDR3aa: CASSDGTGGTGELFF; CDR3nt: TGTGCCAGCAGTGACGGGACAGGGGGCACCGGGGAGCTGTTTTTT
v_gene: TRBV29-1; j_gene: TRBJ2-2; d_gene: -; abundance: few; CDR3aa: CSANQGGTGELFF; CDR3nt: TGCAGCGCCAACCAAGGAGGCACCGGGGAGCTGTTTTTT
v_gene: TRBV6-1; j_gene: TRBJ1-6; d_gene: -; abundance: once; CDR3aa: CAYGGQYNSPLHF; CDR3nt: TGTGCCTACGGAGGACAGTATAATTCACCCCTCCACTTT
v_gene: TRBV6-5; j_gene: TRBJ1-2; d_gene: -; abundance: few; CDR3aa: CASSYYGGGYTF; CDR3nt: TGTGCCAGCAGTTACTACGGGGGTGGCTACACCTTC
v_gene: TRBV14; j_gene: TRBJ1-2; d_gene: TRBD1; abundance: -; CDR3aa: CASSLGTGVGYTF; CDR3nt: TGTGCCAGCAGCCTCGGGACAGGGGTTGGCTACACCTTC